Described below is a single T cell receptor beta chain sequence and its context. Its antigen remains unknown. The data were obtained in a study of T cell repertoires in cytomegalovirus infection. Across the whole study: It was the public TCR beta signatures that indicated both CMV infection and matching HLA type.

Germline-derived CDR1 and CDR2 are LNHDA and SQIVND (reference sequence). Trimming removed 2 bases from V and 8 bases from J, with 7 bases in between. This CDR3 is built from 13 residues. Study results and limitations: Clonotype analysis showed dominance of the ex vivo response by HLA-C-restricted CMV-specific TCR beta clonotypes. Frequencies of public TCR beta families were cumulated, and this identified carriers of CMV plus the relevant HLA.

TCRdb re-derived calls from the reads in MiXCR, one entry per CDR3 protein. The sample yields 350,000 to 550,000 distinct CDR3 sequences, approximately 32% seen once. The genes are TRBV19 and TRBJ1-6; the D is unclear. Material for sequencing was PBMCs. The clonotype comes from a human donor in good health (CMV status not recorded). Some clones in this sample may be carry-over from other donors' samples. Here the CDR3 reads CASSINHDSPLHF. CDR3 bases: TGTGCCAGTAGTATAAATCATGATTCACCCCTCCACTTT.